The 6 T cell receptor beta chains presented below share a single source sample, sequenced in a study of blood T cell repertoires in COVID-19. Profiling relied on immunoSEQ multiplex PCR, and the TCRdb table lists in-frame clones only, not all of them. The sample lists roughly 160,000 clones, 88% occurring once. Sequencing was performed on peripheral blood. These receptors were obtained from a man aged 45-65 years who had recovered from COVID-19.

The chain links TRBV7-8 to TRBJ1-5; D remains ambiguous. The germline gives CDR1 SGHVS, CDR2 FQNEAQ. The CDR3 length is 13 residues. V shed 3 bases and J shed 3 bases, with 6 bases lying between them. In nucleotides, the CDR3 is TGTGCCAGCAGCTTGCACACCAATCAGCCCCAGCATTTT. This gives the protein CASSLHTNQPQHF. Full variable domain (outside the CDR3, taken from reference TRBV7-8 and TRBJ1-5): GAGVSQSPRYKVAKRGQDVALRCDPISGHVSLFWYQQALGQGPEFLTYFQNEAQLDKSGLPSDRFFAERPEGSVSTLKIQRTQQEDSAVYLCASSLHTNQPQHFGDGTRLSIL.

The CDR3 protein is CASSQAPSVGGGYTF. CDR3 coding DNA: TGCGCCAGCAGCCAAGCCCCCAGCGTCGGGGGGGGCTACACCTTC. The chain uses TRBV4-3 and TRBJ1-2; tentatively, D is TRBD1 (5 bases). Germline assignment: CDR1 LGHNA and CDR2 YSLEER. V dropped 1 base and J dropped 8 bases, with 17 bases sitting between them. The CDR3 covers 15 residues.

The CDR3 nucleotides read TGTGCCAGCTCACTCTCACAGGGGGGAGAGACCCAGTACTTC. Its protein is CASSLSQGGETQYF. The rearrangement uses TRBV18 and TRBJ2-5; 8 bases are shared with TRBD1. CDR3 length: 14 residues. Germline values: CDR1 KGHSH, CDR2 LQKENI. V gave up 4 bases and J gave up 4 bases; unmatched junction bases: 5.

The chain recombines TRBV6-2 or TRBV6-3 with TRBJ2-1; 7 bases are shared with TRBD1. The CDR3 extends over 12 amino acids. Germline V gene lookup returns CDR1 MNHEY and CDR2 SVGEGT. Trimming at V came to 5 bases and at J to 11 bases, leaving 6 bases not matched to a gene. This CDR3 reads CASSRQGRQQFF. The CDR3 DNA reads TGTGCCAGCAGTCGACAGGGCAGGCAGCAGTTCTTC.

This clone has only a few counts. The V and J genes are TRBV4-1 and TRBJ2-7, with D maybe TRBD1 (6 bases). Germline V gene data show CDR1 as MGHRA and CDR2 as YSYEKL. This CDR3 contains 17 residues. The V gene lost 1 base and the J gene lost 4 bases, with 20 bases spanning the gap. This CDR3 reads CASSQGGTNFHRYEQYF. CDR3 DNA: TGCGCCAGCAGCCAAGGGGGGACAAACTTTCATAGATACGAGCAGTACTTC.

V and J are TRBV21-1 and TRBJ2-3; the table's TRBD1 call for D was not verified on the DNA. TRBV21-1 is shown as a pseudogene. The CDR3 is 13 amino acids. The CDR3: CASIAAGADTQYF. The CDR3 DNA sequence: TGTGCCAGCATCGCGGCAGGGGCAGATACGCAGTATTTT.